This T cell receptor beta chain is drawn from a study of vaccination and CD4 T cells after COVID-19. Sample treatment: roughly 10-day PBMC culture with coronavirus spike peptide pools or control peptides (ViraFEST assay). Pre-COVID-19 pandemic sampling (2011-2018) yielded the unexposed donor's CD4+ T cells. From germline, CDR1 is SGHTA and CDR2 FQGNSA. The CDR3 has 15 amino acids. The V end lost 1 base, the J end lost 0 bases, and 10 bases lay between the germline ends. The study sequenced cultured CD4+ T cell DNA using the Oncomine TCR Beta short-read assay. Genomic DNA extraction was carried out from cultured CD4+ T cells. TCRdb reprocessed the PCR reads with MiXCR, giving one entry per CDR3 protein. Here the sample spans just under 10,000 distinct CDR3 sequences, about 35% being singletons. This clonotype was picked up a small number of times. Its antigen is not identified.

The sequence came from a human donor in good health. Sequencing was done on a sample of CD4+ T cells from blood, cultured in vitro. The V and J genes are TRBV7-2 and TRBJ2-7, with D hard to call. CDR3 sequence (DNA): TGTGCCAGCAGCTTAGGCCCGGGCCACTCCTACGAGCAGTACTTC. Translating it yields CASSLGPGHSYEQYF.